This T cell receptor (beta chain) was recorded in a study of long-term antiretroviral therapy in people with HIV. Samples were assayed with immunoSEQ v3.0 at survey level. Clones were sequenced by immunoSEQ multiplex PCR, and TCRdb holds only the in-frame ones, with some missing. The sample has approximately 36,000 clones, roughly four fifths seen once. The sequence was obtained from a man aged 18 to 29 with HIV. The material sequenced was unsorted PBMCs, taken 0.6 years after starting antiretroviral therapy.

CDR3 nucleotide sequence: TGTGCCAGCAGTGCCACCCTAGCGGGAGGGCAGAATGAGCAGTTCTTC. This codes for CASSATLAGGQNEQFF. This chain connects TRBV6-1 to TRBJ2-1; 12 bases align to TRBD2. This CDR3 is built from 16 residues. V was pared by 4 bases and J by 7 bases, with 8 bases of the junction left unmatched. Germline loops: CDR1 MNHNS, CDR2 SASEGT.